This TCR beta chain was observed in a study of blood T cell repertoires in COVID-19. Study details: Sites in the United States, Italy and Spain provided acute and convalescent COVID-19 samples. T cells, B-cell-depleted T cells, or PBMCs provided the cDNA or gDNA that served as material.

The germline gives CDR1 LNHDA, CDR2 SQIVND (reference sequence). The CDR3 extends over 15 amino acids. The ends were cut back, 3 bases at V and 2 bases at J, with 11 bases in the middle. The authors' processing: Using reference gene primer amplification, nucleated cell counts were estimated. Method: immunoSEQ multiplex PCR; TCRdb's copy keeps in-frame clones and lacks some. V and J calls and clone size are given by that table; D and trimming were obtained from the DNA. The sample contains approximately 190,000 clones, roughly 80% of which appear only once. The chain uses TRBV19 and TRBJ1-5; TRBD1 might be the D (5 bases). This sequence was found in a man aged 60 to 69 with active or convalescent COVID-19. Sequencing input: peripheral blood. The DNA for the CDR3 is TGTGCCAGTAGTATGGCAGGAGGGGGCAATCAGCCCCAGCATTTT. Residues: CASSMAGGGNQPQHF.